This T cell receptor beta chain was sequenced in a study of T cells after yellow fever vaccination. The authors made TCR cDNA by 5'RACE template switching, adding a universal primer site and UMIs. TCRdb ran MiXCR on the 5' RACE reads and lists one entry per CDR3 protein. This sample has about 160,000 distinct CDR3 sequences, with approximately 6.7% found just once. This clonotype was seen ten or more times. CDR3 length equals 12 residues. After removal of 8 bases from V and 3 bases from J, the junction contained 0 bases not matched to a gene. The germline V gene encodes CDR1 MDHEN and CDR2 SYDVKM. The sequences come from CD4+ T cells sorted from PBMCs, collected 5 to 6 days after the first yellow fever vaccination. The chain is built from TRBV28 and TRBJ2-7; 11 nucleotides match TRBD2. This clonotype originated in a man aged 18 to 35 who received the YFV17D yellow fever vaccine. CDR3 bases: TGTGCCAGCGGGACTAGCGGCTACGAGCAGTACGTC. This codes for CASGTSGYEQYV.